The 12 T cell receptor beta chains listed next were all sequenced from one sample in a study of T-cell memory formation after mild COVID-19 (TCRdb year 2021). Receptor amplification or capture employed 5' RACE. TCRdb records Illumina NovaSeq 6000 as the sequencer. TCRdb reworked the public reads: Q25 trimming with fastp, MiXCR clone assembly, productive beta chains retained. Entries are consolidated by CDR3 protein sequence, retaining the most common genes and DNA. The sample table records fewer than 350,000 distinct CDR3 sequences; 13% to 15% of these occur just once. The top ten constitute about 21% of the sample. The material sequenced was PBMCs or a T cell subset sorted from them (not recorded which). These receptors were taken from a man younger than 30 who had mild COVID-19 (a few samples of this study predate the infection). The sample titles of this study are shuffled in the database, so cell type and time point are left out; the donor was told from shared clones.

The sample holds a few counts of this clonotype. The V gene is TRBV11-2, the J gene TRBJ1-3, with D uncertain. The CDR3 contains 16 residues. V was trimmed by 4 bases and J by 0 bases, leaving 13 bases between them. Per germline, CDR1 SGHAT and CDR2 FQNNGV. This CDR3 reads CASSSRRLYSGNTIYF. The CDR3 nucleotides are TGTGCCAGCAGCTCCCGCCGACTTTACTCTGGAAACACCATATATTTT.

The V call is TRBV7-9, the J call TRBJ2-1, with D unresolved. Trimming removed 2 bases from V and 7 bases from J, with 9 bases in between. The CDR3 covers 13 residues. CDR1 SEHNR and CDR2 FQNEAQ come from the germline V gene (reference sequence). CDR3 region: CASSLISMNEQFF. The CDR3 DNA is TGTGCCAGCAGCTTAATTTCCATGAATGAGCAGTTCTTC.

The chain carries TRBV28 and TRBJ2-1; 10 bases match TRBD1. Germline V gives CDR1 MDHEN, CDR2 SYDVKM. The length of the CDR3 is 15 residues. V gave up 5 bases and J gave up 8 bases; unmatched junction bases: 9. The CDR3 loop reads CASSPLIDRGHEQFF. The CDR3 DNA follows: TGTGCCAGCAGTCCACTAATCGACAGGGGGCATGAGCAGTTCTTC.

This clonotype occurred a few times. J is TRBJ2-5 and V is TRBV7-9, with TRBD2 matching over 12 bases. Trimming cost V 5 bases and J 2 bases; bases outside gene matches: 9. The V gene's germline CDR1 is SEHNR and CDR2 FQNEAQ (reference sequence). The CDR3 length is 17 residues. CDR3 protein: CASSPGTLAGGQETQYF. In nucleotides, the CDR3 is TGTGCCAGCAGCCCAGGAACTCTAGCGGGGGGGCAAGAGACCCAGTACTTC. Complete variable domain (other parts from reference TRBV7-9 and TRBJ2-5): DTGVSQNPRHKITKRGQNVTFRCDPISEHNRLYWYRQTLGQGPEFLTYFQNEAQLEKSRLLSDRFSAERPKGSFSTLEIQRTEQGDSAMYLCASSPGTLAGGQETQYFGPGTRLLVL.

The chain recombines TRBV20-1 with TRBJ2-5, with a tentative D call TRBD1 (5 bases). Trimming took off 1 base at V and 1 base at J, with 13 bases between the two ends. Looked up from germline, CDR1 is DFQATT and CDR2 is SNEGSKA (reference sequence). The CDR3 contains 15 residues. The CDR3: CSARASEGVQETQYF. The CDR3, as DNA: TGCAGTGCTAGAGCCTCCGAAGGGGTCCAAGAGACCCAGTACTTC.

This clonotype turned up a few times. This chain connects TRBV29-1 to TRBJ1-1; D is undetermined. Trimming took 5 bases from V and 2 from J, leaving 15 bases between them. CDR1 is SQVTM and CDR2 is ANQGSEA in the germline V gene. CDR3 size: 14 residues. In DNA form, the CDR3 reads TGCAGCGTTATGGGCCTGCGGGTTAACACTGAAGCTTTCTTT. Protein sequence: CSVMGLRVNTEAFF.

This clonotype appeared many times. CDR3: CASSSAGGNWQYF. The CDR3 nucleotides read TGTGCCAGCAGTTCCGCAGGGGGAAATTGGCAGTATTTT. The V and J genes are TRBV12-3 or TRBV12-4 and TRBJ2-3, with 7 bases aligning to TRBD1. The V and J ends lost 4 bases and 11 bases, in that order; junction bases with no gene match: 9. This CDR3 has 13 residues.

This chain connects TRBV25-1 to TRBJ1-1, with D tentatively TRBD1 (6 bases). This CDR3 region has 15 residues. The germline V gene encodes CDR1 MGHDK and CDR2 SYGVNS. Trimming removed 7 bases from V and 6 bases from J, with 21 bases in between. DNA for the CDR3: TGTGCCAGCACCTCCTCCGCGGGGGGCGTCTCTGAAGCTTTCTTT. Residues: CASTSSAGGVSEAFF.

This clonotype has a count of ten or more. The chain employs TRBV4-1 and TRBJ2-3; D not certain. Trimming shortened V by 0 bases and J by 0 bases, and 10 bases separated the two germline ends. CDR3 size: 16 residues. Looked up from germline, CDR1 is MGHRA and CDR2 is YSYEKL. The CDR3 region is CASSQEAFPSTDTQYF. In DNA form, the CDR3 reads TGCGCCAGCAGCCAAGAGGCCTTTCCTAGCACAGATACGCAGTATTTT.

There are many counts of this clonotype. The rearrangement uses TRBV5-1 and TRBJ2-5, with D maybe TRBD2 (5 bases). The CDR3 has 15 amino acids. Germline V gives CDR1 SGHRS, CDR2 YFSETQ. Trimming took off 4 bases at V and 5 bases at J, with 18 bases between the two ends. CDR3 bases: TGCGCCAGCAGCCCCCTCAACGGGGTTATCGAGACCCAGTACTTC. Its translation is CASSPLNGVIETQYF.

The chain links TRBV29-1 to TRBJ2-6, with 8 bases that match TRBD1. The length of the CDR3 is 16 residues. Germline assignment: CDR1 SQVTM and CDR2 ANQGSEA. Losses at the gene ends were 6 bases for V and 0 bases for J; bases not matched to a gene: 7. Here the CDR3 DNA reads TGCAGCGTGAGACAGGGGAGTGTCTCTGGGGCCAACGTCCTGACTTTC. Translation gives CSVRQGSVSGANVLTF.

The CDR3 spells CASSGTGGVEAFF. CDR3 DNA sequence: TGTGCCAGCAGCGGGACAGGGGGAGTTGAAGCTTTCTTT. The J gene is TRBJ1-1, the V gene TRBV9, with 10 bases aligning to TRBD1. This CDR3 comprises 13 residues. With V trimmed by 3 bases and J by 7 bases, 3 bases remained unmatched. Looked up from germline, CDR1 is SGDLS and CDR2 is YYNGEE.